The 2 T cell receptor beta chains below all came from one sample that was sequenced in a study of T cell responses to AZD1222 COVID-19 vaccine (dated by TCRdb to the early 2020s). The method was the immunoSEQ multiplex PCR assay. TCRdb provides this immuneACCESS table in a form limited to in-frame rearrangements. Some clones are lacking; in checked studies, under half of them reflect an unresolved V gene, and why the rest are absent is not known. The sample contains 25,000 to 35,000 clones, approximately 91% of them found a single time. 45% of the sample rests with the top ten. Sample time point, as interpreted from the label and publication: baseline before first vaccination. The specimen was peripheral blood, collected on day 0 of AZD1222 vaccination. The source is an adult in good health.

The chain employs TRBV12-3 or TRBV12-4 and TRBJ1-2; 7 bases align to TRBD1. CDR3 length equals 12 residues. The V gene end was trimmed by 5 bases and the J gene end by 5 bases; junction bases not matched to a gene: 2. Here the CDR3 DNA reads TGTGCCAGCAGTCCAGGGGGATATGGCTACACCTTC. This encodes CASSPGGYGYTF.

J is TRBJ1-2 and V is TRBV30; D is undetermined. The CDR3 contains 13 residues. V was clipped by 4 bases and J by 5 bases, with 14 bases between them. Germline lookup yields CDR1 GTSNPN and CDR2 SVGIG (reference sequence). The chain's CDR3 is CAWTGERGYGYTF. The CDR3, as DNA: TGTGCCTGGACCGGTGAGAGAGGGTATGGCTACACCTTC.